Following are 10 T cell receptor beta chains from one sample sequenced in a study of OX40 agonist ivuxolimab in advanced cancers. Method: immunoSEQ multiplex PCR; TCRdb's copy keeps in-frame clones and lacks some. The data contain tens of thousands of clones, about nine tenths of them singletons. The specimen was CD4+ or CD8+ T cells sorted from blood, collected in a trial of the OX40 agonist ivuxolimab. These receptors were obtained from an adult with an advanced solid tumor such as melanoma, head and neck, liver or kidney cancer.

This chain connects TRBV15 to TRBJ1-4; 10 bases align to TRBD1. The CDR3 contains 17 residues. Germline V gene sequence: CDR1 LNHNV, CDR2 YYDKDF (reference sequence). V gave up 6 bases and J gave up 8 bases; unmatched junction bases: 15. In nucleotides, the CDR3 is TGTGCCACCAGACAAGACAGGGGGCTAAGATCGAACGAAAAACTGTTTTTT. Protein: CATRQDRGLRSNEKLFF.

V usage is TRBV14 and J usage is TRBJ1-3; D unresolved. The CDR3 consists of 15 residues. Germline V CDR1 and CDR2: SGHDN, FVKESK. The germline V and J ends were trimmed by 4 bases and 0 bases, with 10 bases remaining between them. Written as DNA, the CDR3 is TGTGCCAGCAGCCGAGGCACCTTCTCTGGAAACACCATATATTTT. Protein: CASSRGTFSGNTIYF.

The chain uses TRBV7-6 and TRBJ2-7; perhaps TRBD1 as D (6 bases). V lost 5 bases, J lost 5 bases, and 16 bases lay in between. There are 14 residues in the CDR3. CDR1 is SGHVS, CDR2 FNYEAQ, per germline. Here the CDR3 DNA reads TGTGCCAGCAGCCCCGGTCCCGGGACACACGAGCAGTACTTC. It codes for CASSPGPGTHEQYF.

The chain links TRBV10-3 to TRBJ2-2, with 14 bases aligning to TRBD2. The CDR3 is made up of 18 amino acids. Germline assignment: CDR1 ENHRY and CDR2 SYGVKD. The V segment lost 3 bases and the J segment 0 bases; nucleotides outside the gene matches: 3. The chain's CDR3 is CAISDPGLAGANTGELFF. The DNA for the CDR3 is TGTGCCATCAGTGACCCGGGACTAGCGGGAGCGAACACCGGGGAGCTGTTTTTT.

The gene calls are TRBV4-3 and TRBJ2-6, with D uncertain. The CDR3 extends over 16 amino acids. Trimming pared 5 bases from V and 5 bases from J, leaving 16 bases between. The germline CDR1 and CDR2 sequences are LGHNA and YSLEER. The DNA of the CDR3 is TGCGCCAGCAGCATCACGTCACAAAGTCGGGCCAACGTCCTGACTTTC. Translation gives CASSITSQSRANVLTF.

This clone has just a few counts. The gene calls are TRBV30 and TRBJ2-6; the D is unclear. The CDR3 runs 12 residues. Germline V gene lookup returns CDR1 GTSNPN and CDR2 SVGIG (reference sequence). V was shortened by 5 bases and J by 0 bases, with 2 bases between the two germline ends. The CDR3 DNA reads as TGTGCCTGGGACTCTGGGGCCAACGTCCTGACTTTC. This codes for CAWDSGANVLTF.

This chain links TRBV7-2 with TRBJ2-6, with unresolved D. The CDR3 runs 16 residues. Looked up from germline, CDR1 is SGHTA and CDR2 is FQGNSA. V shed 1 base and J shed 1 base, with 8 bases lying between them. The CDR3, as DNA: TGTGCCAGCAGCTTAGTGCCCGGGTCTGGGGCCAACGTCCTGACTTTC. Its translation is CASSLVPGSGANVLTF.

The chain couples TRBV19 to TRBJ2-7, with 14 nucleotides matching TRBD2. Unmatched junction bases numbered 0, after V lost 3 bases and J lost 5 bases. The germline V gene has CDR1 LNHDA and CDR2 SQIVND (reference sequence). This CDR3 has 14 residues. The DNA of the CDR3 is TGTGCCAGTAGTATGGGACTAGCGGGAGACGAGCAGTACTTC. Its translation: CASSMGLAGDEQYF.

This chain connects TRBV13 to TRBJ2-7; 8 positions agree with TRBD2. The germline CDR1 and CDR2 sequences are PRHDT and FYEKMQ (reference sequence). The CDR3 has 17 residues. Losses at the gene ends were 5 bases for V and 2 bases for J; bases not matched to a gene: 14. The CDR3 loop is CASSTSRSGGFTYEQYF. DNA of the CDR3: TGTGCCAGCAGCACCTCCCGATCGGGGGGGTTCACCTACGAGCAGTACTTC. Full variable domain (outside the CDR3, taken from reference TRBV13 and TRBJ2-7): AAGVIQSPRHLIKEKRETATLKCYPIPRHDTVYWYQQGPGQDPQFLISFYEKMQSDKGSIPDRFSAQQFSDYHSELNMSSLELGDSALYFCASSTSRSGGFTYEQYFGPGTRLTVT.

The chain combines TRBV27 with TRBJ2-1, with 10 bases aligning to TRBD2. The CDR3 spans 15 residues. Germline CDR1 is MNHEY and CDR2 is SMNVEV (reference sequence). After removal of 5 bases from V and 6 bases from J, the junction contained 7 bases not matched to a gene. The CDR3 sequence: CASSPLGTSVNEQFF. In DNA, the CDR3 is TGTGCCAGCAGTCCTCTCGGGACTAGCGTCAATGAGCAGTTCTTC.